This entry features one T cell receptor beta chain sequence. Unique molecular identifiers tagged the TCRbeta library. In TCRdb, the PCR reads were re-called with MiXCR into one record per CDR3 protein. The sample has 150,000 to 250,000 distinct CDR3 sequences, 13% to 15% seen once; the top ten hold around 14%. This CDR3 has 15 residues. Germline V gene sequence: CDR1 SEHNR, CDR2 FQNEAQ (reference sequence). V shed 5 bases and J 6 bases; nucleotides not matched to a gene: 8. This record comes from a study of T-cell reconstitution after alpha-beta-depleted transplantation in children. The J gene is TRBJ2-1, the V gene TRBV7-9; 9 bases are shared with TRBD1. The clonotype originates from a human donor who donated a stem cell graft to a child with acute lymphoblastic leukemia. Sequencing used PBMCs from the stem cell graft donor, obtained from the stem cell graft. The DNA for the CDR3 is TGTGCCAGCAGCCCCACCGGGACAGGGTTCAATGAGCAGTTCTTC. Encoded protein: CASSPTGTGFNEQFF. Full variable domain (missing parts from reference TRBV7-9 and TRBJ2-1): DTGVSQNPRHKITKRGQNVTFRCDPISEHNRLYWYRQTLGQGPEFLTYFQNEAQLEKSRLLSDRFSAERPKGSFSTLEIQRTEQGDSAMYLCASSPTGTGFNEQFFGPGTRLTVL.